Below, 23 T cell receptor beta chains from the same sample are listed, as sequenced in a study of CD8 T cells in Susac syndrome. RNA amounts of roughly 0.5 to 1 ug underwent reverse transcription with random hexamers. TCRdb re-derived calls from the immunoSEQ multiplex PCR reads in MiXCR, one entry per CDR3 protein. The table has approximately 110,000 distinct CDR3 sequences, around 96% seen once. The source material was CD4+ T cells from PBMCs. These receptors all come from a human donor in good health.

V and J are TRBV14 and TRBJ1-1; D remains unclear. Trimming pared 0 bases from V and 1 base from J, leaving 3 bases between. The germline V gene encodes CDR1 SGHDN and CDR2 FVKESK. The CDR3 has 13 residues. The CDR3 spells CASSQDRNTEAFF. The CDR3 DNA reads TGTGCCAGCAGCCAAGATAGGAACACTGAAGCTTTCTTT.

Only a few counts were recorded for this clonotype. This chain uses TRBV3-1 with TRBJ2-7; D unresolved. Between the trimmed V and J ends, which lost 0 bases and 3 bases, there was a span of 12 bases. The CDR3 consists of 15 residues. Per germline, CDR1 LGHDT and CDR2 YNNKEL (reference sequence). The CDR3 protein is CASSQEWGRRYEQYF. The DNA for the CDR3 is TGTGCCAGCAGCCAAGAGTGGGGTCGGCGCTACGAGCAGTACTTC.

The V gene is TRBV5-1, the J gene TRBJ2-4; D gene uncertain. The germline V and J ends were trimmed by 2 bases and 0 bases, with 6 bases remaining between them. Germline V CDR1 and CDR2: SGHRS, YFSETQ. The CDR3 loop spans 14 amino acids. CDR3 in DNA: TGCGCCAGCAGCTTTGCCGGAGCCAAAAACATTCAGTACTTC. Translating gives CASSFAGAKNIQYF.

The chain combines TRBV11-2 with TRBJ2-5; 10 bases map to TRBD2. This CDR3 is 16 amino acids long. Germline V gene sequence: CDR1 SGHAT, CDR2 FQNNGV. V lost 6 bases and J lost 1; bases outside the gene matches: 8. CDR3 residues: CASRPRTSGAQETQYF. CDR3 nucleotide sequence: TGTGCCAGCAGGCCGCGGACTAGCGGTGCCCAAGAGACCCAGTACTTC.

The chain uses TRBV18 and TRBJ2-7; D may correspond to TRBD1 or TRBD2 (5 bases each). The V gene's germline CDR1 is KGHSH and CDR2 LQKENI. V was shortened by 3 bases and J by 6 bases, with 15 bases between the two germline ends. The CDR3 length is 14 residues. CDR3 sequence: CASSPPRDGTEQYF. The CDR3 DNA is TGTGCCAGCTCACCGCCGAGGGACGGGACCGAGCAGTACTTC.

This chain links TRBV29-1 with TRBJ1-3; D may be TRBD1 (5 bases). The CDR3 runs to 14 residues. Germline-derived CDR1 and CDR2 are SQVTM and ANQGSEA. Trimming shortened V by 7 bases and J by 2 bases, and 15 bases separated the two germline ends. The CDR3 DNA is TGCAGCGCCACTCTGGGGGGGGCTGGAAACACCATATATTTT. Translation: CSATLGGAGNTIYF.

V and J are TRBV2 and TRBJ1-2, with TRBD1 matching over 8 bases. The germline gives CDR1 SNHLY, CDR2 FYNNEI. This CDR3 region has 13 residues. After removal of 6 bases from V and 7 bases from J, the junction contained 7 bases not matched to a gene. In DNA form, the CDR3 reads TGTGCCAGCAGGGACAGGGAAAAGGGTGGCTACACCTTC. This gives the protein CASRDREKGGYTF.

The chain links TRBV20-1 to TRBJ1-3; 8 bases are a match to TRBD1. CDR3 length equals 17 residues. CDR1 DFQATT and CDR2 SNEGSKA come from the germline V gene (reference sequence). V was pared by 5 bases and J by 1 base, with 13 bases of the junction left unmatched. CDR3 in DNA: TGCAGTGCTCGATCCGGGACAGGAGTTCCTTCTGGAAACACCATATATTTT. Translation: CSARSGTGVPSGNTIYF.

V and J are TRBV2 and TRBJ1-5, with 9 bases fitting TRBD1. The CDR3 sequence is 13 residues long. CDR1 and CDR2 from the germline V gene are SNHLY and FYNNEI. J lost 4 bases, V lost 10 bases, and 5 bases had no gene match. As DNA, the CDR3 is TGTGCCACCACACAGGGGGCGAATCAGCCCCAGCATTTT. Translated, it gives CATTQGANQPQHF.

CDR3: CASSLLTSGSIEFF. The CDR3 DNA follows: TGCGCCAGCAGCTTGTTGACTAGCGGGAGTATTGAGTTCTTC. V and J are TRBV5-1 and TRBJ2-1; TRBD2 aligns across 12 bases. CDR3 size: 14 residues. The V gene end was trimmed by 1 base and the J gene end by 14 bases; junction bases not matched to a gene: 7. CDR1 SGHRS and CDR2 YFSETQ come from the germline V gene.

The chain recombines TRBV7-2 with TRBJ2-1; D not certain. V lost 4 bases and J 0 bases, leaving 7 bases between the germline ends. Germline V gives CDR1 SGHTA, CDR2 FQGNSA. The CDR3 spans 14 residues. Written as DNA, the CDR3 is TGTGCCAGCAGCTCAGAGCGCTCCTACAATGAGCAGTTCTTC. This translates into CASSSERSYNEQFF.

The chain joins TRBV23-1 to TRBJ1-1; D perhaps matches TRBD1 (5 bases). TRBV23-1 is an ORF; its function is uncertain. The CDR3 covers 18 residues. Trimming took off 4 bases at V and 3 bases at J, with 24 bases between the two ends. The CDR3 spells CASSPNPGTPSCDTEAFF. The DNA for the CDR3 is TGCGCCAGCAGTCCAAACCCCGGGACCCCCTCTTGTGACACTGAAGCTTTCTTT.

This chain joins TRBV4-1 and TRBJ2-6; a possible D gene is TRBD1 (5 bases). This CDR3 region has 18 residues. Germline V gives CDR1 MGHRA, CDR2 YSYEKL. Trimming shortened V by 6 bases and J by 1 base, and 19 bases separated the two germline ends. The CDR3 bases are TGCGCCAGCAGTCAATTTTCCTCAGGGCCGTCTGGGGCCAACGTCCTGACTTTC. Its translation is CASSQFSSGPSGANVLTF.

The CDR3 DNA is TGTGCCAGCAGTTACGGGTCGGCGAGGGCTGTTGAGCAGTTCTTC. Translation gives CASSYGSARAVEQFF. The chain is built from TRBV6-5 and TRBJ2-1; weak D call: TRBD2 (5 bases). Trimming removed 2 bases at V and 9 bases at J, with 17 bases between. There are 15 residues in the CDR3. Per germline, CDR1 MNHEY and CDR2 SVGAGI.

J is TRBJ1-4 and V is TRBV29-1; D may be TRBD1 (6 bases). Germline CDR1 SQVTM, CDR2 ANQGSEA. V was trimmed by 6 bases and J by 5 bases, leaving 19 bases between them. The CDR3 covers 15 residues. CDR3 in amino acids: CSVFQGGQRNEKLFF. The CDR3 coding sequence is TGCAGCGTGTTTCAAGGGGGGCAGCGGAATGAAAAACTGTTTTTT. The full variable domain, its missing parts supplied by reference TRBV29-1 and TRBJ1-4, is SAVISQKPSRDICQRGTSLTIQCQVDSQVTMMFWYRQQPGQSLTLIATANQGSEATYESGFVIDKFPISRPNLTFSTLTVSNMSPEDSSIYLCSVFQGGQRNEKLFFGSGTQLSVL.

This chain uses TRBV7-2 with TRBJ2-2, with D perhaps TRBD2 (6 bases). V was pared by 4 bases and J by 9 bases, with 15 bases between. The CDR3 is 14 amino acids. Germline V gene lookup returns CDR1 SGHTA and CDR2 FQGNSA. The CDR3 region is CASSSGEHRRELFF. CDR3 nucleotide sequence: TGTGCCAGCAGCTCGGGAGAGCACCGCCGGGAGCTGTTTTTT.

The genes are TRBV10-3 and TRBJ2-1, with D perhaps TRBD1 (6 bases). The V gene lost 6 bases and the J gene lost 0 bases, with 15 bases spanning the gap. Germline V CDR1 and CDR2: ENHRY, SYGVKD. The CDR3 runs 16 residues. This CDR3 reads CAIRGLGGDSYNEQFF. CDR3 bases: TGTGCCATCAGGGGTTTAGGGGGAGACTCCTACAATGAGCAGTTCTTC.

The CDR3 coding sequence is TGTGCCAGCAGTTTAGACAGGGAGGGAAAAGCTTTCTTT. Its protein product is CASSLDREGKAFF. The rearrangement joins TRBV12-3 or TRBV12-4 to TRBJ1-1, with D possibly TRBD1 on 6 matching bases. The V end lost 1 base, the J end lost 9 bases, and 12 bases lay between the germline ends. This CDR3 is 13 amino acids long.

The V gene is TRBV7-2, the J gene TRBJ2-4; D is unresolved. Per germline, CDR1 SGHTA and CDR2 FQGNSA. This CDR3 is built from 14 residues. V lost 5 bases to trimming and J lost 0 bases, with 8 bases between them. The CDR3, as DNA: TGTGCCAGCAGCCCAGAACTAGCCAAAAACATTCAGTACTTC. This sequence encodes CASSPELAKNIQYF.

This chain links TRBV4-3 with TRBJ2-1; 7 bases align to TRBD1. From germline, CDR1 is LGHNA and CDR2 YSLEER. Unmatched junction bases numbered 7, after V lost 0 bases and J lost 2 bases. This CDR3 region has 17 residues. CDR3 sequence: CASSQEGQISPYNEQFF. The CDR3 DNA follows: TGCGCCAGCAGCCAAGAGGGACAGATAAGCCCCTACAATGAGCAGTTCTTC.

This chain links TRBV7-8 with TRBJ2-7; D gene uncertain. The germline CDR1 and CDR2 sequences are SGHVS and FQNEAQ. CDR3 size: 14 residues. V gave up 4 bases and J gave up 2 bases, with 12 bases separating them. This CDR3 reads CASSWSLGAYEQYF. The CDR3, as DNA: TGTGCCAGCAGCTGGTCCCTTGGGGCCTACGAGCAGTACTTC.

The chain employs TRBV15 and TRBJ2-3, with 12 bases identical to TRBD2. The germline V gene has CDR1 LNHNV and CDR2 YYDKDF (reference sequence). V shed 3 bases, J shed 0 bases, and the junction held 7 bases outside the gene matches. The CDR3 sequence is 18 residues long. The CDR3: CATSSQGLAGLSTDTQYF. CDR3 coding DNA: TGTGCCACCAGCAGTCAAGGACTAGCGGGACTTAGCACAGATACGCAGTATTTT.

V and J are TRBV3-1 and TRBJ2-2; weak D call: TRBD2 (5 bases). This CDR3 has 15 residues. Deletions cut 4 bases from V and 7 bases from J, with 16 bases between. From germline, CDR1 is LGHDT and CDR2 YNNKEL (reference sequence). The CDR3 region has the DNA TGTGCCAGCAGCCCCCCGTGGGAGAGTGACGGGGAGCTGTTTTTT. Translating gives CASSPPWESDGELFF.